This T cell receptor (beta chain) originates from a study of blood T cell repertoires in COVID-19. Across the whole study: COVID-19 samples collected from the United States, Italy and Spain covered acute and convalescent phases.

Generated by immunoSEQ multiplex PCR, the TCRdb table keeps only in-frame clones and is missing some. This sample has approximately 240,000 clones; roughly 88% occur once, and the top ten carry about 2.1%. The table lists this clone with a few counts. This sequence originates from a woman aged 40 to 49 who had recovered from COVID-19. Input material: peripheral blood.

The DNA of the CDR3 is TGTGCCACCAGCAGAGATTTCGGTGACTATGGCTACACCTTC. Translation: CATSRDFGDYGYTF. This chain connects TRBV15 to TRBJ1-2; D ambiguous. The germline gives CDR1 LNHNV, CDR2 YYDKDF (reference sequence). V shed 0 bases and J shed 3 bases, with 8 bases lying between them. The CDR3 has 14 amino acids.